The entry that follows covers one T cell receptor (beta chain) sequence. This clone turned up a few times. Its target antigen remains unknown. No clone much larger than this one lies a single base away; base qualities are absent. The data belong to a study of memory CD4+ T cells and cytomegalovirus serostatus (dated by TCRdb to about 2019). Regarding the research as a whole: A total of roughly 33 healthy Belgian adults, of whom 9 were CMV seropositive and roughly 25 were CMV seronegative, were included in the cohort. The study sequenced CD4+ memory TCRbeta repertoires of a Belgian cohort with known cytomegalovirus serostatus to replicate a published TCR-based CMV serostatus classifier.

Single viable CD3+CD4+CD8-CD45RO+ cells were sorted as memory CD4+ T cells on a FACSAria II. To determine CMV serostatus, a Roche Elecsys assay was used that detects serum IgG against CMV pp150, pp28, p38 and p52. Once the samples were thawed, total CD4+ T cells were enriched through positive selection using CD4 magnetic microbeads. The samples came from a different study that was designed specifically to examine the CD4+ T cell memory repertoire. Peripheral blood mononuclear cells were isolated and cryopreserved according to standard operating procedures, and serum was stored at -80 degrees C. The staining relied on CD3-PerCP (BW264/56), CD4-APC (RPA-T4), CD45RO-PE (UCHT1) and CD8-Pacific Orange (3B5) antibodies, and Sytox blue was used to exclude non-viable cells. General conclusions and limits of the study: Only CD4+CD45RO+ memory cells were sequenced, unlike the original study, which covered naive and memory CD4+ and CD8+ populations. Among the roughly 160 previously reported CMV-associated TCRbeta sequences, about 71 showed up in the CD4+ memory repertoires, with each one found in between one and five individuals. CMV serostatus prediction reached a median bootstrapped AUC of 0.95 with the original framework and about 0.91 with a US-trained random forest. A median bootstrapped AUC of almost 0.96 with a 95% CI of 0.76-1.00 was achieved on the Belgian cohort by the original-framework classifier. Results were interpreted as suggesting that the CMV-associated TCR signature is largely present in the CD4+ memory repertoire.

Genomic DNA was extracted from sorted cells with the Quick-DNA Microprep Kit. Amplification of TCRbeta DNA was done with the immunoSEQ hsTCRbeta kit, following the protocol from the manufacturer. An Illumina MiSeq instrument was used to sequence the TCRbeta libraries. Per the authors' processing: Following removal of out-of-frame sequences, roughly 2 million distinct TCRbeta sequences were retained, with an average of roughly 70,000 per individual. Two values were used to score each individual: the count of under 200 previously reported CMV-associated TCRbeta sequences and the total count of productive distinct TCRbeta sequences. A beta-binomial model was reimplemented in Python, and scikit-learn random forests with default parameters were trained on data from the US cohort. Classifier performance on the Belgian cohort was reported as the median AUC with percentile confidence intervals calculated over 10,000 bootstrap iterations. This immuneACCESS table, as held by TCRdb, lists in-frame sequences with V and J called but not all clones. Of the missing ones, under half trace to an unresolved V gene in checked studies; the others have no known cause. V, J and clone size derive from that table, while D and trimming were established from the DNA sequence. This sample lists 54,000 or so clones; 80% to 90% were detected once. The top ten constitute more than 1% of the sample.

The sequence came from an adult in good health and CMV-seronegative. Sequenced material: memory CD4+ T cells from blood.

The sequenced DNA is TGTGCCAGCAGCTTACTCCAGGGATACGAGCAGTACTTC. This encodes CASSLLQGYEQYF. The sequence is built from TRBV7-2 and TRBJ2-7; possibly the D gene is TRBD1, per 5 matching bases. V gives up 2 bases and J gives up 4 bases, and the segment between their germline ends measures 9 bases. The germline V gene encodes CDR1 SGHTA and CDR2 FQGNSA. The CDR3, cysteine through phenylalanine, is 13 amino acids long. Only CDR3 DNA is held: 39 bases, read in frame from base 1. Here the CDR3 is joined to the reference TRBV7-2 and TRBJ2-7 genes, and the full variable domain is: GAGVSQSPSNKVTEKGKDVELRCDPISGHTALYWYRQSLGQGLEFLIYFQGNSAPDKSGLPSDRFSAERTGGSVSTLTIQRTQQEDSAVYLCASSLLQGYEQYFGPGTRLTVT.